This T cell receptor beta chain was recovered during a study of T cells after posttransplantation cyclophosphamide. Sampled 1 year posttransplant, controls received myeloablative marrow transplants, methotrexate and a calcineurin inhibitor. To note about this clone: The antigen is undetermined.

Study-level results: Later post-transplant blood repertoires were often dominated by donor CD8+ memory clones. Recipient CMV seropositivity and CMV reactivation strongly tracked TRB clonality. TRB overlap between skin or GI tissue T cells and blood was limited.

Produced via immunoSEQ multiplex PCR; TCRdb's table is partial and in-frame only. The sample shows around 15,000 clones, approximately 81% of them seen only once. Specimen: PBMCs, collected roughly 470 days after allogeneic stem cell transplant with calcineurin inhibitor and methotrexate. The clonotype originates from a young adult male patient who received an allogeneic stem cell transplant from an unrelated donor, was CMV-positive, and had acute and chronic GVHD. T cells may partly derive from the graft donor.

The CDR3 loop is CASSTRTGGTNEKLFF. The CDR3 DNA reads TGTGCCAGCAGCACACGAACGGGGGGAACTAATGAAAAACTGTTTTTT. The V gene is TRBV11-3, the J gene TRBJ1-4, with D maybe TRBD1 (5 bases). Per germline, CDR1 SGHNT and CDR2 YENEEA. With 5 bases removed from V and 1 base from J, the gap between germline ends came to 14 bases. This CDR3 region has 16 residues.